These T cell receptor beta chains were read from a single sample in a study of cytomegalovirus exposure and HLA in healthy donors. Clones were read by immunoSEQ multiplex PCR, and TCRdb kept only the in-frame ones, dropping some. The sample gives 150,000 or so clones, approximately 73% of which show up once; around 1.6% is in the top ten. Sequencing input: PBMCs. The receptors were sampled from a woman under 30 in good health and CMV-seronegative. CDR3s include the opening cysteine and the closing phenylalanine or tryptophan. Fields, in order: CDR3 protein, clone size, J gene, V gene. Clone size is shown for a subset of rows, as once, few, many or a class of expanded clone.

CASSTGTDYNSPLHF | NA | TRBJ1-6 | TRBV5-4
CASSRTVTEAFF | NA | TRBJ1-1 | TRBV7-9
CASSSTTGSQHF | NA | TRBJ1-5 | TRBV6-6
CASSFDRETEAFF | once | TRBJ1-1 | TRBV5-4
CASSDTWDTQGNYGYTF | NA | TRBJ1-2 | TRBV6-1
CASRPRNWSSGANVLTF | NA | TRBJ2-6 | TRBV7-9
CASSAELAVGPGTQYF | NA | TRBJ2-3 | TRBV9
CASSYEQSGANGLTF | NA | TRBJ2-6 | TRBV6-6
CASESTDTQYF | NA | TRBJ2-3 | TRBV7-2
CASSVVQGTGELFF | NA | TRBJ2-2 | TRBV9
CASSLPGQGINEQFF | once | TRBJ2-1 | TRBV6-6
CASSQSHSPTYEQYF | NA | TRBJ2-7 | TRBV4-3
CASSSLVSDRGLETQYF | NA | TRBJ2-5 | TRBV7-9
CASSHARITGGNTEAFF | NA | TRBJ1-1 | TRBV4-1
CATSRWRQEKLFF | NA | TRBJ1-4 | TRBV15
CASNPRRASTDTQYF | NA | TRBJ2-3 | TRBV28
CASSYRGGGEKLFF | NA | TRBJ1-4 | TRBV6-6
CASSGVQGVGGYTF | NA | TRBJ1-2 | TRBV7-2
CASSPSASTNYGYTF | NA | TRBJ1-2 | TRBV13
CASSPNGGQNSPLHF | NA | TRBJ1-6 | TRBV7-9
CASSQSATSGRKRGYNEQFF | few | TRBJ2-1 | TRBV4-3
CASSDGTVEKLFF | NA | TRBJ1-4 | TRBV18
CASSVEYSTNYGYTF | NA | TRBJ1-2 | TRBV9
CASSFSQGISEAFF | NA | TRBJ1-1 | TRBV11-3
CASSQGAEGNTEAFF | NA | TRBJ1-1 | TRBV4-2